The clone carrying this T cell receptor (beta chain) has only a few counts. Antigen: not known. There are 17 residues in the CDR3. CDR1 is SGHVS, CDR2 FNYEAQ, per germline. Deletions cut 5 bases from V and 2 bases from J, with 19 bases between. The data were obtained in a study of T cell repertoires in cytomegalovirus infection. Via MiXCR, TCRdb re-called the reads, giving one row per CDR3 protein. This repertoire shows a few hundred thousand distinct CDR3 sequences, almost 40% found once; its top ten account for more than 40%. The chain has TRBV7-6 and TRBJ1-5, with a possible D match to TRBD1 (6 bases). The receptor's source is a human donor in good health (CMV status not recorded). Some clones in this sample may be carry-over from other donors' samples. The specimen was cultured PBMCs, collected from culture after CMV antigen stimulation. The CDR3 nucleotides read TGTGCCAGCAGCACACGCCTGGGGGCGCGTGGCAATCAGCCCCAGCATTTT. Translating gives CASSTRLGARGNQPQHF.